This T cell receptor beta chain was identified during a study of cytotoxic CD8 clonotypes in ibrutinib-treated CLL. Overall study context: The sample average was 255,043 productive templates and more than 90,000 productive rearrangements.

Study-level points and caveats: Under therapy, public clonotypes either contracted or stayed stable, and they were uncommon. Clonality was higher at ibrutinib response and returned toward baseline at progression.

Target depth was 1 in 200,000 to 1 in 1 million T cells, about 10x per clonotype. TCRdb's copy holds only in-frame clones and misses some; the assay was immunoSEQ multiplex PCR. The sample has tens of thousands of clones; about two thirds are singletons. A few counts support this clone. Its antigen is as yet unknown. The germline V and J ends were trimmed by 7 bases and 4 bases, with 19 bases remaining between them. The germline CDR1 and CDR2 sequences are MNHEY and SMNVEV (reference sequence). CDR3 length: 15 amino acids. The rearrangement links TRBV27 to TRBJ1-2, with D possibly TRBD1 on 5 matching bases. The material was PBMCs, obtained after 24 months of ibrutinib treatment. This clonotype originated in a human donor with chronic lymphocytic leukemia. CDR3 DNA: TGTGCCAGCAAAACGACAGTGATGGGGATCTATGGCTACACCTTC. Its protein is CASKTTVMGIYGYTF.